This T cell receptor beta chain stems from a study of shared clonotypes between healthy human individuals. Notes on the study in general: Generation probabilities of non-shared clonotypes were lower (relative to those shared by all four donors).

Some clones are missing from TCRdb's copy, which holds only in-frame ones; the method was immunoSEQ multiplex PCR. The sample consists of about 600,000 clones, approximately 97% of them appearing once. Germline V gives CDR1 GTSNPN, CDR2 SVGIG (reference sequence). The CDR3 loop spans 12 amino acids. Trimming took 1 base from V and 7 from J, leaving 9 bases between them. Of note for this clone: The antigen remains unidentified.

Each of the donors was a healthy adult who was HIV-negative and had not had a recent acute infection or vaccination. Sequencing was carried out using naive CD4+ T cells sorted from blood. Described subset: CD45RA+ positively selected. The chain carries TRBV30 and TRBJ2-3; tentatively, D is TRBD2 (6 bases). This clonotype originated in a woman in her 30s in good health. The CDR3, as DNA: TGTGCCTGGAGTGCGGGGGTGAATACGCAGTATTTT. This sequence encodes CAWSAGVNTQYF.